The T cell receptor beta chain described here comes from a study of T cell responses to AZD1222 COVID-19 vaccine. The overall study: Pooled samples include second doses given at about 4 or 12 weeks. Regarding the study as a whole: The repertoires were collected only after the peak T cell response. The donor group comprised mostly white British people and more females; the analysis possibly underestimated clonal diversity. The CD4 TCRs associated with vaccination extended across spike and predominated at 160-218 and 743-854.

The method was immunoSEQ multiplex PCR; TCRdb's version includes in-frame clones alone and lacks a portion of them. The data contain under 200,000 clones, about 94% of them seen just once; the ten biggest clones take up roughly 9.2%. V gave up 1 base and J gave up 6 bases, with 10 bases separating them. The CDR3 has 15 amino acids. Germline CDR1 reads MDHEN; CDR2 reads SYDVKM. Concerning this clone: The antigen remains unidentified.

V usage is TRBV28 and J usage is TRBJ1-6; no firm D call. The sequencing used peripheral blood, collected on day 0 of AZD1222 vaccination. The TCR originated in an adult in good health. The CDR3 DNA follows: TGTGCCAGCAGTTTATACGGGCAGCGTAATTCACCCCTCCACTTT. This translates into CASSLYGQRNSPLHF.